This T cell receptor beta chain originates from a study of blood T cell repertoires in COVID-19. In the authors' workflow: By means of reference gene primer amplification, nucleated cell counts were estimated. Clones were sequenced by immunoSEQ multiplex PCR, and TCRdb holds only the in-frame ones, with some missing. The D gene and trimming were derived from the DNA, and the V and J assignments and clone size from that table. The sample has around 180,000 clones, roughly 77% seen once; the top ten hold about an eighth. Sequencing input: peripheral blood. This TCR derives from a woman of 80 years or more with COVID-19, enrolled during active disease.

The chain's CDR3 is CASSSRVGEQFF. The CDR3 region has the DNA TGTGCCAGCAGCTCCAGGGTCGGGGAGCAGTTCTTC. This rearrangement joins TRBV11-3 to TRBJ2-1; D is perhaps TRBD1 (5 bases). This CDR3 spans 12 amino acids. From germline, CDR1 is SGHNT and CDR2 YENEEA. V shed 4 bases and J shed 10 bases, with 11 bases lying between them. Full variable domain (outside the CDR3, taken from reference TRBV11-3 and TRBJ2-1): EAGVVQSPRYKIIEKKQPVAFWCNPISGHNTLYWYLQNLGQGPELLIRYENEEAVDDSQLPKDRFSAERLKGVDSTLKIQPAELGDSAVYLCASSSRVGEQFFGPGTRLTVL.